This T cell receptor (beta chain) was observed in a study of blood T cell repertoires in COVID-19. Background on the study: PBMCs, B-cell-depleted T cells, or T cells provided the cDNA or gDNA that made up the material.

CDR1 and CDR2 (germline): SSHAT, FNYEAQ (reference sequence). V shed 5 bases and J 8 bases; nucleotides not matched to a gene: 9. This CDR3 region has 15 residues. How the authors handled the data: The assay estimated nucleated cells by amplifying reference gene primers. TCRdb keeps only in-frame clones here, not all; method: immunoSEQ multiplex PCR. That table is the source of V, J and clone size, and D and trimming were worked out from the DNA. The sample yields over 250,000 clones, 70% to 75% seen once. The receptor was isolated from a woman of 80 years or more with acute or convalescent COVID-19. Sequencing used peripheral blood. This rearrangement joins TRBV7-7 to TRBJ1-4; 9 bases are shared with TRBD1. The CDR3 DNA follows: TGTGCCAGCAGCCCTACCGGGACAGGGAAGGAAAAACTGTTTTTT. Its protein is CASSPTGTGKEKLFF.